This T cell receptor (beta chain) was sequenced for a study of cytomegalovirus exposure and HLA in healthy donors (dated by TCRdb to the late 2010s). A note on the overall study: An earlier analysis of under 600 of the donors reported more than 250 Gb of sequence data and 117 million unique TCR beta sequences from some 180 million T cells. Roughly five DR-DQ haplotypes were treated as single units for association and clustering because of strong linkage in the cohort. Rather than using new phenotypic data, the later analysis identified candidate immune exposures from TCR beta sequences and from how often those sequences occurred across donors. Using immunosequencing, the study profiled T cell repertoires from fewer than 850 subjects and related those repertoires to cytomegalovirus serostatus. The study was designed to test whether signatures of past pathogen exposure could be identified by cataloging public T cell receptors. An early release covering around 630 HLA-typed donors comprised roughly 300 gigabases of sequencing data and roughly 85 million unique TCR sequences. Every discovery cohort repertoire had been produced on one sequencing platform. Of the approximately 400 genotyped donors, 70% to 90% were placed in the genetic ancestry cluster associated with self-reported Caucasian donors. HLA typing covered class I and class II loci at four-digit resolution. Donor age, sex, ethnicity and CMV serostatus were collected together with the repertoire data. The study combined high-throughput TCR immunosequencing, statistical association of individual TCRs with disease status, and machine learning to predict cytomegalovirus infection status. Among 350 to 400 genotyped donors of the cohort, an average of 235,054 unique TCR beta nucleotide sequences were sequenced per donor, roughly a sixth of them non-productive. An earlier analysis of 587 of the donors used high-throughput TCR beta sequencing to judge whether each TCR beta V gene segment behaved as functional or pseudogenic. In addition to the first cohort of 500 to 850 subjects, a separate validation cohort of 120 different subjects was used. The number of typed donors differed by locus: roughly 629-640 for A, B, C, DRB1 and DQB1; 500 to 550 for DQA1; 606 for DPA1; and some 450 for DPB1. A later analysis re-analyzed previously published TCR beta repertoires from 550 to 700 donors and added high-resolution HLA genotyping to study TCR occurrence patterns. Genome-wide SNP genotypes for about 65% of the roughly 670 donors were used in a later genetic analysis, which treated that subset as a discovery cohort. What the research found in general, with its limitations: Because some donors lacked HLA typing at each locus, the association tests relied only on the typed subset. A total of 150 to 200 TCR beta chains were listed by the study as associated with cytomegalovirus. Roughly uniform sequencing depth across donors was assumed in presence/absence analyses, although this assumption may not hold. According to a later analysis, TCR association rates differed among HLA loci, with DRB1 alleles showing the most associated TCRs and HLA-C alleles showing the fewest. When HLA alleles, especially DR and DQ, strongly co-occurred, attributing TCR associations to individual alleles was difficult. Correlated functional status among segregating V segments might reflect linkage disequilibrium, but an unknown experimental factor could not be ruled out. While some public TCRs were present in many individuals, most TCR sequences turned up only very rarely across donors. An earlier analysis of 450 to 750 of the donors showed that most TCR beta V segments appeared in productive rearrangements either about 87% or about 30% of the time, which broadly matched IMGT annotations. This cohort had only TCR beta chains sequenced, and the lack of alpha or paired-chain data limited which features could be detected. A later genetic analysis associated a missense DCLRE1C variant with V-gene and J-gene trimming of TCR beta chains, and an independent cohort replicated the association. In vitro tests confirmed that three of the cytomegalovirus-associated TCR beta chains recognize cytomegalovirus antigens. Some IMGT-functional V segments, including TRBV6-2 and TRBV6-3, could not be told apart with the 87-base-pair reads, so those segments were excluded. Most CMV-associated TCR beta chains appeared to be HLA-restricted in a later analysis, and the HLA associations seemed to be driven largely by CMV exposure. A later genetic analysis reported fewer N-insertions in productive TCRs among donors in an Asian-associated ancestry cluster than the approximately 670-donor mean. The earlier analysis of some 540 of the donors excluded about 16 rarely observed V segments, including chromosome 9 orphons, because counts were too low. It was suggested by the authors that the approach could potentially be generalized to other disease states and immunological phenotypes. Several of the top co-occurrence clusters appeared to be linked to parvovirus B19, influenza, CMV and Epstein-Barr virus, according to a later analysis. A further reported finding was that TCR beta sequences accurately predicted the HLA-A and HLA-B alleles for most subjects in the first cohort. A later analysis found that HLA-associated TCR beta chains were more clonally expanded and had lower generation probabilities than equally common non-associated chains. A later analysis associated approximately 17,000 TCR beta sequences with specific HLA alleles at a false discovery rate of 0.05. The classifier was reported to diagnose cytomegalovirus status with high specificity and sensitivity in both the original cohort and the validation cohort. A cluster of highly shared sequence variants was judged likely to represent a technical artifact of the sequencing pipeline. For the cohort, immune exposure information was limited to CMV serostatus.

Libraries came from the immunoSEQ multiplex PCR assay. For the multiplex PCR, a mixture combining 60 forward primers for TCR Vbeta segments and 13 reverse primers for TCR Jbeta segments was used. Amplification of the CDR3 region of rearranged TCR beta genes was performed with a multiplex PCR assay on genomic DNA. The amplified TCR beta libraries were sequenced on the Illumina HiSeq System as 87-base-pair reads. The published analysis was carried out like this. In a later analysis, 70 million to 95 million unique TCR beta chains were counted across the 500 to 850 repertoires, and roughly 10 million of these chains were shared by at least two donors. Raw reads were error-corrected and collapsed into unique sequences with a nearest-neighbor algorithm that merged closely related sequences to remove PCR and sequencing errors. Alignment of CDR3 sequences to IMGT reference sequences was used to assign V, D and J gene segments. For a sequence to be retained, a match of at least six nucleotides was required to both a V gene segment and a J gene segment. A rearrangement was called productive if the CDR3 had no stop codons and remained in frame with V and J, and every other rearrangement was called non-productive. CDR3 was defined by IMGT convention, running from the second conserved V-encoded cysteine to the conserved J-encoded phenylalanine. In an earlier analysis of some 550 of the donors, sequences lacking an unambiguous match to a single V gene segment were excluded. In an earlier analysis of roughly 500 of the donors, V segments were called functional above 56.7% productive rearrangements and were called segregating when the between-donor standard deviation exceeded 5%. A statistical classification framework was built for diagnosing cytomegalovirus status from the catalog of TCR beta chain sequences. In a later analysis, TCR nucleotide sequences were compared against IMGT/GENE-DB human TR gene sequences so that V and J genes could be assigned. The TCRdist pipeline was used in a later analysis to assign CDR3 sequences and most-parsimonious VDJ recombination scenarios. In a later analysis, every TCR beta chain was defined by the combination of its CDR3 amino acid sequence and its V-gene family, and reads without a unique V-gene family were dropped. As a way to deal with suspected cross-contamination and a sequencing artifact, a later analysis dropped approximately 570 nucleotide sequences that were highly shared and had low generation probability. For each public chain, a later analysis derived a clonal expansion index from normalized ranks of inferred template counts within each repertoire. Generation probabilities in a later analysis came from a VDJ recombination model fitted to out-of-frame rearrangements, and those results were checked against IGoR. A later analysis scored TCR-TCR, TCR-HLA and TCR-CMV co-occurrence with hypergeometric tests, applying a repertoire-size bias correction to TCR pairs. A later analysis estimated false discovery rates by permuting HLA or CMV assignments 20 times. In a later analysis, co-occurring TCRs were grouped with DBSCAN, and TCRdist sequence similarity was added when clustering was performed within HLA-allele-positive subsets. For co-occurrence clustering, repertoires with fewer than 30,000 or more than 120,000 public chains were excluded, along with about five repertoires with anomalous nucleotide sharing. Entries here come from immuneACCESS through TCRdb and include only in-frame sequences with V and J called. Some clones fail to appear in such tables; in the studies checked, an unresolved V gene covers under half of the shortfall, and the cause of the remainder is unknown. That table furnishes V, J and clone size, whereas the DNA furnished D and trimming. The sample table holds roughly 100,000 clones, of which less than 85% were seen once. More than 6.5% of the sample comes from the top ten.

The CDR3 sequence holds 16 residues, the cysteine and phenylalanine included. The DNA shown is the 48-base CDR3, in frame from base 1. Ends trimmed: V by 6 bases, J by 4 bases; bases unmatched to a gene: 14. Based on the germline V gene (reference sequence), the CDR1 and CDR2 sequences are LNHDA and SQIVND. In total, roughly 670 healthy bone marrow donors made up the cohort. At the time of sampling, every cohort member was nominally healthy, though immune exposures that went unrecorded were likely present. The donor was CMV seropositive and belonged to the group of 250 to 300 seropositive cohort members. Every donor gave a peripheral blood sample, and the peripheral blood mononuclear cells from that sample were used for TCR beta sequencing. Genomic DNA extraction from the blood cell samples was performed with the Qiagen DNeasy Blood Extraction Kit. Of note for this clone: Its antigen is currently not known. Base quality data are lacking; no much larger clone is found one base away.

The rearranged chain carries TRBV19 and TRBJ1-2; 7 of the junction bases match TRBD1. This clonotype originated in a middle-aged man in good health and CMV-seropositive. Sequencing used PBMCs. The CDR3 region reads CASSWVQGTRFYGYTF. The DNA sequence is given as TGTGCCAGTAGCTGGGTACAGGGGACTCGTTTCTATGGCTACACCTTC.